Shown below are 23 T cell receptor beta chains from a single sample sequenced in a study of regulatory T cells in long-lasting Graves disease. Time point meaning: newly diagnosed GD, antithyroid drugs for less than 3 months. Isolated PBMC RNA provided the starting material for the TCR library. Sequencing libraries for TCR beta were prepared with iRepertoire HTBI primers and Arm-PCR of CDR3 regions. Each CDR3 protein gets one entry after TCRdb re-called the multiplex PCR reads with MiXCR. This table has about 440,000 distinct CDR3 sequences, 14% to 15% appearing once. This same sample was also taken into another study, of T cells in Graves' hyperthyroidism and ophthalmopathy.

The sample consisted of peripheral blood mononuclear cells (PBMCs), taken at new diagnosis, from a patient treated with antithyroid drugs. These receptors all come from a woman in her twenties or thirties with Graves disease.

This chain uses TRBV2 with TRBJ2-7, with 10 bases that match TRBD2. The CDR3 has 15 residues. V lost 4 bases, J lost 0 bases, and 3 bases stayed unmatched. The germline V gene encodes CDR1 SNHLY and CDR2 FYNNEI. CDR3 bases: TGTGCCAGCAGTGGTACTAGCGGGGCCTCCTACGAGCAGTACTTC. Its translation: CASSGTSGASYEQYF.

This clonotype was recorded a few times. A far larger clone is a single base away, which makes a read error likely. The chain has TRBV11-2 and TRBJ2-1; 7 nucleotides match TRBD2. CDR3 length: 14 residues. V gave up 5 bases and J gave up 10 bases; unmatched junction bases: 11. CDR1 SGHAT and CDR2 FQNNGV come from the germline V gene. The CDR3 DNA follows: TGTGCCAGCAGCCGGGACTACCCAACGGACGAGCAGTTCTTC. The encoded protein is CASSRDYPTDEQFF.

This clonotype was observed many times. V and J are TRBV7-8 and TRBJ2-1; the D gene is possibly TRBD2 (6 bases). This CDR3 spans 17 amino acids. V was trimmed by 4 bases and J by 1 base, leaving 17 bases between them. The germline CDR1 and CDR2 sequences are SGHVS and FQNEAQ. The CDR3 reads CASSSLPLARSYNEQFF. The CDR3 coding sequence is TGTGCCAGCAGCTCCCTGCCTCTAGCGCGATCCTACAATGAGCAGTTCTTC.

Written as DNA, the CDR3 is TGTGCCACCAGCACTAGCGGGAGGGCCGACAATGAGCAGTTCTTC. This sequence encodes CATSTSGRADNEQFF. The chain carries TRBV15 and TRBJ2-1; 12 positions agree with TRBD2. J was trimmed by 5 bases and V by 4 bases; bases with no gene match: 3. CDR1 and CDR2 (germline): LNHNV, YYDKDF (reference sequence). The CDR3 consists of 15 residues.

This chain joins TRBV7-9 and TRBJ2-1; possibly TRBD1 or TRBD2 for D (6 bases each). CDR1 SEHNR and CDR2 FQNEAQ come from the germline V gene (reference sequence). The CDR3 spans 15 residues. The V end was cut by 1 base, the J end by 7 bases, with 14 bases between. CDR3 coding DNA: TGTGCCAGCAGCTTAGTTGGACAGCGGGTGAATGAGCAGTTCTTC. The encoded protein is CASSLVGQRVNEQFF.

This clonotype turned up a few times. The genes are TRBV5-1 and TRBJ1-5, with D unresolved. Germline assignment: CDR1 SGHRS and CDR2 YFSETQ. The CDR3 has 15 residues. V was pared by 0 bases and J by 4 bases, with 11 bases between. CDR3 in amino acids: CASSLGPRPNQPQHF. CDR3 coding DNA: TGCGCCAGCAGCTTGGGTCCCAGGCCAAATCAGCCCCAGCATTTT. Variable domain in full (rest from reference TRBV5-1 and TRBJ1-5): KAGVTQTPRYLIKTRGQQVTLSCSPISGHRSVSWYQQTPGQGLQFLFEYFSETQRNKGNFPGRFSGRQFSNSRSEMNVSTLELGDSALYLCASSLGPRPNQPQHFGDGTRLSIL.

This clonotype was seen at least ten times. The chain combines TRBV10-3 with TRBJ2-7; 10 bases line up with TRBD2. Germline V lookup: CDR1 ENHRY, CDR2 SYGVKD. J lost 4 bases, V lost 7 bases, and 7 bases had no gene match. The CDR3 runs to 14 residues. The CDR3 DNA is TGTGCCATCAAGGGCCTAGCGGGAGAGTACGAGCAGTACTTC. Translating it yields CAIKGLAGEYEQYF.

This clonotype was counted only a few times. The genes are TRBV6-2 or TRBV6-3 and TRBJ2-4, with D perhaps TRBD2 (7 bases). Germline V gene sequence: CDR1 MNHEY, CDR2 SVGEGT. The CDR3 runs 15 residues. The V end lost 0 bases, the J end lost 7 bases, and 13 bases lay between the germline ends. The CDR3 bases are TGTGCCAGCAGTTACTCCAGGGGAGGGGGGAACATTCAGTACTTC. Translating it yields CASSYSRGGGNIQYF.

This clonotype was observed at least ten times. V is TRBV15 and J is TRBJ2-5; 7 nucleotides line up with TRBD1. The CDR3 is made up of 16 amino acids. V trimming: 0 bases; J trimming: 5 bases; junction bases outside the gene matches: 9. Germline CDR1 is LNHNV and CDR2 is YYDKDF (reference sequence). The CDR3 bases are TGTGCCACCAGCAGAGATAAGGCAGGGGGAAGGGAGACCCAGTACTTC. Its translation is CATSRDKAGGRETQYF. The full variable domain, completed using reference TRBV15 and TRBJ2-5, is DAMVIQNPRYQVTQFGKPVTLSCSQTLNHNVMYWYQQKSSQAPKLLFHYYDKDFNNEADTPDNFQSRRPNTSFCFLDIRSPGLGDTAMYLCATSRDKAGGRETQYFGPGTRLLVL.

The V gene is TRBV10-3, the J gene TRBJ2-7; maybe TRBD2 (5 bases). V lost 5 bases and J lost 3, with 11 bases in between. This CDR3 region has 13 residues. Germline loops: CDR1 ENHRY, CDR2 SYGVKD. The CDR3 here is CAISPGIDYEQYF. In nucleotides, the CDR3 is TGTGCCATCAGTCCCGGGATAGACTACGAGCAGTACTTC.

This clonotype was observed a few times. This chain joins TRBV5-4 and TRBJ1-2, with D uncertain. Germline lookup yields CDR1 SGHNT and CDR2 YYREEE (reference sequence). The germline V and J ends were trimmed by 4 bases and 4 bases, with 11 bases remaining between them. The CDR3 contains 13 residues. As DNA, the CDR3 is TGTGCCAGCAGCACCCCACAGAGCTATGGCTACACCTTC. Its translation is CASSTPQSYGYTF.

This clonotype was detected ten times or more. The rearrangement joins TRBV30 to TRBJ1-5; no firm D call. The length of the CDR3 is 14 residues. Germline V CDR1 and CDR2: GTSNPN, SVGIG (reference sequence). The ends were cut back, 1 base at V and 1 base at J, with 8 bases in the middle. The CDR3 protein is CAWSGGGSNQPQHF. Here the CDR3 DNA reads TGTGCCTGGAGTGGGGGAGGAAGCAATCAGCCCCAGCATTTT.

In its sample, this clonotype was seen a few times. A much larger clone differs from this one at a single base, so this may be a read error. The chain employs TRBV11-2 and TRBJ2-1; the D gene is possibly TRBD2 (6 bases). Germline CDR1 is SGHAT and CDR2 is FQNNGV. The CDR3 runs to 12 residues. CDR3 nucleotide sequence: TGTGCCAGCAGGCCACTAGCCGATGAGCAGTCCTTC. Residues: CASRPLADEQSF.

Concerning this clonotype itself: A much larger clone lies one base from this, so it may be a read error. The chain employs TRBV20-1 and TRBJ2-3; TRBD2 matches at 8 bases. The CDR3 sequence is 18 residues long. Trimming at V came to 2 bases and at J to 3 bases, leaving 16 bases not matched to a gene. Germline CDR1 DFQATT, CDR2 SNEGSKA (reference sequence). CDR3 nucleotides: TGCAGTGCTAGAAAATATTCGGGACTAGTGGGAGAAACAGATACGCAGTATTTT. Protein: CSARKYSGLVGETDTQYF.

To note about this clonotype: No conserved phenylalanine or tryptophan is present at the end of the CDR3, so a read error is the likely explanation. This chain joins TRBV27 and TRBJ1-1; 9 bases are shared with TRBD1. The CDR3 runs 14 residues. J gave up 4 bases and V 3 bases, and 3 bases lay outside the gene matches. Germline V gene data show CDR1 as MNHEY and CDR2 as SMNVEV (reference sequence). In DNA form, the CDR3 reads TGTGCCAGCAGTTTTACAGGGGGCCGCACTGAAGCTTTCTCT. It yields the protein CASSFTGGRTEAFS.

The gene calls are TRBV7-9 and TRBJ2-2, with 8 bases fitting TRBD2. Germline trimming cut 1 base from V and 1 base from J; bases unmatched to any gene: 11. This CDR3 has 19 residues. The germline gives CDR1 SEHNR, CDR2 FQNEAQ (reference sequence). The CDR3 nucleotides are TGTGCCAGCAGCTTAGTAGGGCAGATACTAGCGGTGAACACCGGGGAGCTGTTTTTT. This gives the protein CASSLVGQILAVNTGELFF.

DNA of the CDR3: TGCAGTGCCGTACCTTTGCGGGGCCCACTCCCGTTCTTC. The encoded protein is CSAVPLRGPLPFF. The chain combines TRBV20-1 with TRBJ2-1; D perhaps matches TRBD2 (6 bases). Germline CDR1 is DFQATT and CDR2 is SNEGSKA (reference sequence). The V end was cut by 6 bases, the J end by 15 bases, with 24 bases between. CDR3 length: 13 residues.

The sample holds a few counts of this clonotype. This chain links TRBV28 with TRBJ1-5; D is uncertain. There are 12 residues in the CDR3. Germline V gives CDR1 MDHEN, CDR2 SYDVKM. Trimming removed 2 bases from V and 7 bases from J, with 6 bases in between. The CDR3 DNA sequence: TGTGCCAGCAGTTTACAGCTGCAGCCCCAGCATTTT. Protein: CASSLQLQPQHF.

This clonotype was detected many times. The chain combines TRBV15 with TRBJ1-5; 7 positions agree with TRBD1. CDR1 is LNHNV and CDR2 is YYDKDF in the germline V gene (reference sequence). The CDR3 spans 16 residues. V was pared by 3 bases and J by 7 bases, with 12 bases of the junction left unmatched. CDR3 region: CATSREKLDRVQPQHF. The CDR3 DNA reads TGTGCCACCAGCAGGGAAAAATTAGACAGGGTACAGCCCCAGCATTTT.

This clonotype was observed a few times. The J gene is TRBJ2-7, the V gene TRBV7-9, with D possibly matching TRBD1 (5 bases). The CDR3 runs to 11 residues. Deletions cut 5 bases from V and 9 bases from J, with 11 bases between. Per the germline V gene, CDR1 is SEHNR and CDR2 is FQNEAQ (reference sequence). DNA of the CDR3: TGTGCCAGCAGCAGACAGTCTGTGCAGTACTTC. This codes for CASSRQSVQYF.

This clonotype was seen many times. This chain joins TRBV5-5 and TRBJ1-5, with a possible D match to TRBD1 (5 bases). This CDR3 spans 16 amino acids. Germline assignment: CDR1 SGHKS and CDR2 YYEKEE (reference sequence). V was cut by 5 bases and J by 3 bases, with 18 bases left in between. This CDR3 reads CASSQSGTENNQPQHF. The CDR3 DNA sequence: TGTGCCAGCAGTCAGTCGGGGACGGAAAACAATCAGCCCCAGCATTTT.

This clonotype was detected ten times or more. J is TRBJ1-2 and V is TRBV27; 12 bases line up with TRBD1. Germline trimming cut 3 bases from V and 8 bases from J; bases unmatched to any gene: 4. The CDR3 is 14 residues long. Germline loops: CDR1 MNHEY, CDR2 SMNVEV (reference sequence). CDR3 amino acids: CASSFGGTGGGYTF. The CDR3 bases are TGTGCCAGCAGTTTTGGGGGGACAGGGGGCGGCTACACCTTC.

The V gene is TRBV7-2, the J gene TRBJ2-7; the match to TRBD1 covers 10 bases. V lost 6 bases, J lost 6 bases, and 5 bases stayed unmatched. The germline V gene has CDR1 SGHTA and CDR2 FQGNSA. The CDR3 loop spans 13 amino acids. This CDR3 is CASRKTGGGEQYF. The CDR3 DNA sequence: TGTGCCAGCAGAAAGACAGGGGGCGGCGAGCAGTACTTC. Based on the CDR3 plus reference TRBV7-2 and TRBJ2-7, the full variable domain is GAGVSQSPSNKVTEKGKDVELRCDPISGHTALYWYRQSLGQGLEFLIYFQGNSAPDKSGLPSDRFSAERTGGSVSTLTIQRTQQEDSAVYLCASRKTGGGEQYFGPGTRLTVT.